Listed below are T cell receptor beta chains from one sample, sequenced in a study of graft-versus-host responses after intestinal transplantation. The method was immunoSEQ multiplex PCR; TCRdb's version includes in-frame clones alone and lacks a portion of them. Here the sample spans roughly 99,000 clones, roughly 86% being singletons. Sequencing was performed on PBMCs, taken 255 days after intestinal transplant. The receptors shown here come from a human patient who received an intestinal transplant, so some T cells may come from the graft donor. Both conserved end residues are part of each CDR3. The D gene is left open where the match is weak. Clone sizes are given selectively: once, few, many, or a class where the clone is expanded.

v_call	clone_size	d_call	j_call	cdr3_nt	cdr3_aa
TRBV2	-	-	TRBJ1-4	TGTGCCAGCAGTGTGGGGTTGGGTAATGAAAAACTGTTTTTT	CASSVGLGNEKLFF
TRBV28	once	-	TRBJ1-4	TGTGCCAGCACCCAGACTAATGAAAAACTGTTTTTT	CASTQTNEKLFF
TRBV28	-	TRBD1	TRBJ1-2	TGTGCCAGCAGTCGTTACAGGGGTTTGCCTGGCTACACCTTC	CASSRYRGLPGYTF
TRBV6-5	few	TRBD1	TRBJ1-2	TGTGCCAGCACTTCAGGGGGAGGCTACACCTTC	CASTSGGGYTF
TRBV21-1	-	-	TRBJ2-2	TGTGCCAGCAGCAAAGGAGAGAACACCGGGGAGCTGTTTTTT	CASSKGENTGELFF
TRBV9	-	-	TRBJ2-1	TGTGCCAGCAGCGTTGAGGGAACAGGCGGACTTTACAATGAGCAGTTCTTC	CASSVEGTGGLYNEQFF
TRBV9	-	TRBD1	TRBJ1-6	TGTGCCAGCAGCGGACAGGGAGAAAATTCACCCCTCCACTTT	CASSGQGENSPLHF
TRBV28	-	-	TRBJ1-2	TGTGCCAGCAGTTTATCCCCAACCCCAGGGGTTTATGGCTACACCTTC	CASSLSPTPGVYGYTF
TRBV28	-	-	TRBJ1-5	TGTGCCAGCAGCCCGTCTTACTTTGCCCGATTGGAGAACGGAGGGAATCAGCCCCAGCATTTT	CASSPSYFARLENGGNQPQHF
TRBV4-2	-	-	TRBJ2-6	TGTGCCAGCAGCCCCGACAGTGGGGCGAGGGCCAACGTCCTGACTTTC	CASSPDSGARANVLTF
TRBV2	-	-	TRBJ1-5	TGTGCCAGCAGTGTCACAGGGCAGGGGCAGCCCCAGCATTTT	CASSVTGQGQPQHF
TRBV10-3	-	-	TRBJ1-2	TGTGCCATCAGTGAGTCGCACAGGAAGAACCCCTACACCTTC	CAISESHRKNPYTF
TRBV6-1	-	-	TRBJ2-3	TGTGCCAGCAGTGAAAGAATCACAGGGATCCACTGGACAGATACGCAGTATTTT	CASSERITGIHWTDTQYF
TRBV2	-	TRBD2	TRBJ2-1	TGTGCCAGCAGTGAGGGAGCGGGGGGGCAATCCTACAATGAGCAGTTCTTC	CASSEGAGGQSYNEQFF
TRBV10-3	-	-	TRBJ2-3	TGTGCCGTCAGGGGTCGGGGGACAGATACGCAGTATTTT	CAVRGRGTDTQYF
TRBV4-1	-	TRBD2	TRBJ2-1	TGCGCCAGCAGCCAAGTGGGGGGGGTCCCCAATGAGCAGTTCTTC	CASSQVGGVPNEQFF
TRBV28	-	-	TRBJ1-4	TGTGCCAGCAGCCAGGGAGCTAATGAAAAACTGTTTTTT	CASSQGANEKLFF
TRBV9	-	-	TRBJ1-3	TGTGCCAGCAGCCCCGAGACTTCTCCCGACTGGAGACCCATATATTTT	CASSPETSPDWRPIYF
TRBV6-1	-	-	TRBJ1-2	TGTGCCAGCAGGCGGTGGGGTCTAAACTATGGCTACACCTTC	CASRRWGLNYGYTF
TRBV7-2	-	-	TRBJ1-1	TGTGCCAGCAGCTTATCATTCTCCATTTTTGGTACAGCCTACACTGAAGCTTTCTTT	CASSLSFSIFGTAYTEAFF
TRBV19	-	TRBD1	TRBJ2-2	TGTGCCGGCTGGACAGGAGCTGGCGGGGAGCTGTTTTTT	CAGWTGAGGELFF
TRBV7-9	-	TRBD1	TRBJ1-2	TGTGCCAGCAGCTATGGGACAGGGAACGGCTACACCTTC	CASSYGTGNGYTF
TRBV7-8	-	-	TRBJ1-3	TGTGCCAGCAGCTTATTGGGGGGCCCTGGAAACACCATATATTTT	CASSLLGGPGNTIYF
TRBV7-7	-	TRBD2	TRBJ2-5	TGTGCTAGCAGCCCTCGGGGGGGCCTGGGCGAGACCCAGTACTTC	CASSPRGGLGETQYF
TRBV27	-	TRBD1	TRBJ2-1	TGTGCCAGCAGTTTAGGGGACAGGGATCATGAGCAGTTCTTC	CASSLGDRDHEQFF
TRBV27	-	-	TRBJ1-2	TGTGCCAGCGGCCGTCGCAGAAACTATGGCTACACCTTC	CASGRRRNYGYTF
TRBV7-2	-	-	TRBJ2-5	TGTGCCAGCAGCTTAGCTAACCAAGAGACCCAGTACTTC	CASSLANQETQYF
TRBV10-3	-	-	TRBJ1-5	TGTGCCATCAGTGACTCGACGGGGTCGGGCAATCAGCCCCAGCATTTT	CAISDSTGSGNQPQHF
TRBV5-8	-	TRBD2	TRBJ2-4	TGTGCCAGCAGCCTACTGCCTAGCGGGGGGGAATACATTCAGTACTTC	CASSLLPSGGEYIQYF
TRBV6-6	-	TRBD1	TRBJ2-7	TGTGCCAGCAGTTACACGACAGGGGGCCGCGAGCAGTACTTC	CASSYTTGGREQYF
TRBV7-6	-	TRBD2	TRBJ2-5	TGTGCCAGCAGCTATATAGCGGGGGGCATTCAAGAGACCCAGTACTTC	CASSYIAGGIQETQYF
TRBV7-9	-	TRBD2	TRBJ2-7	TGTGCCAGCAGCTTATCATCAGCGGGAGATGAAGAGCAGTACTTC	CASSLSSAGDEEQYF
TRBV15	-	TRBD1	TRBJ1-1	TGTGCCACCAGCGGGCCACAGGGGGCCAGGGGTGAAGCTTTCTTT	CATSGPQGARGEAFF
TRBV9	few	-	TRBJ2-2	TGTGCCAGCAGCCCACAACCGGGAACATATCACACCGGGGAGCTGTTTTTT	CASSPQPGTYHTGELFF
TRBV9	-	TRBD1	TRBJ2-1	TGTGCCAGCAGCTCAGGGACAGCCAGCTATACCCCCTACAATGAGCAGTTCTTC	CASSSGTASYTPYNEQFF
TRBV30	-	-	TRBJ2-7	TGTGCCTGGAGTGTACCAGGTGGGGGCACCTCCTACGAGCAGTACTTC	CAWSVPGGGTSYEQYF
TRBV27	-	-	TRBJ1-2	TGTGCCAGCAGTTTAAGTCTTAATGGTGGCTACACCTTC	CASSLSLNGGYTF
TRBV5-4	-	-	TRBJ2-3	TGTGCCAGCAGCTTTGCAGATACGCAGTATTTT	CASSFADTQYF
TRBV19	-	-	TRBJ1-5	TGTGCCAGTAGTCCGCGGCGCAATAGCAATCAGCCCCAGCATTTT	CASSPRRNSNQPQHF
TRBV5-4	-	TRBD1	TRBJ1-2	TGTGCCAGCAGCAATACAGGGGGCGGGTACTATGGCTACACCTTC	CASSNTGGGYYGYTF
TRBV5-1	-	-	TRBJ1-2	TGCGCCAGCAGCCCGGGACACCCCCAGGACGGCTACACCTTC	CASSPGHPQDGYTF
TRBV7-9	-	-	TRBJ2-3	TGTGCCAGCAGCTTAATCAACACAGATACGCAGTATTTT	CASSLINTDTQYF
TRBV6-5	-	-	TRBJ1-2	TGTGCCAGCAGTTACGGGGTGATCGACGACTATGGCTACACCTTC	CASSYGVIDDYGYTF
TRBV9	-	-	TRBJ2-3	TGTGCCAGCAGCGTAGCTTCAAGCACAGATACGCAGTATTTT	CASSVASSTDTQYF
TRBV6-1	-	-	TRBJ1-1	TGTGCCAGCTTTTCTCCACTCAACGGGAACACTGAAGCTTTCTTT	CASFSPLNGNTEAFF
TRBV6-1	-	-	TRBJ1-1	TGTGCCAGCAGTGAACAGGGAACAGAAGCTTTCTTT	CASSEQGTEAFF
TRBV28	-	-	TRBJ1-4	TGTGCCAGCAGTTTTGATTGGGGGGATAAGGGAAATGAAAAACTGTTTTTT	CASSFDWGDKGNEKLFF
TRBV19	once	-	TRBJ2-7	TGTGCCAGTAGTATGGGCGACGAGCAGTACTTC	CASSMGDEQYF
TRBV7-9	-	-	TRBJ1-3	TGTGCCAGCAGCTTAGCGGGGGCTGGAAACACCATATATTTT	CASSLAGAGNTIYF